The rows below give T cell receptor beta chains drawn from one sample of a study of CD8+ T cells in alopecia areata. Data came from immunoSEQ multiplex PCR; TCRdb stores just in-frame clones and leaves some out. The sample shows over 150,000 clones, approximately 60% of them seen only once. Sequenced here: CD4+ T cells sorted from blood, sampled at week 24, from a patient treated with tofacitinib. Every receptor here comes from a human donor with alopecia areata. CDR3s include the opening cysteine and the closing phenylalanine or tryptophan. A D gene is named only where the DNA matches it firmly.

d_gene	len	v_gene	j_gene	CDR3aa
TRBD1	13	TRBV30	TRBJ2-5	CAWSGQGQETQYF
NA	15	TRBV6-5	TRBJ1-2	CASSYSSGGNYGYTF
NA	13	TRBV19	TRBJ1-5	CASSIDPTPIQHF
NA	15	TRBV9	TRBJ2-5	CASSPWGATGETQYF
TRBD1	15	TRBV5-1	TRBJ2-5	CASSLGDRAEETQYF
NA	15	TRBV7-2	TRBJ2-3	CASSSRKQGADTQYF
TRBD1	14	TRBV29-1	TRBJ1-1	CSVEGGQTNTEAFF
TRBD2	17	TRBV9	TRBJ2-3	CASSQGASGRTTDTQYF
NA	12	TRBV6-6	TRBJ2-1	CASSYSTQQQFF
NA	11	TRBV20-1	TRBJ1-2	CSASGQGSYTF
TRBD1	14	TRBV5-1	TRBJ1-2	CASSLNQGEDGYTF
NA	10	TRBV20-1	TRBJ1-2	CSAIGNGYTF